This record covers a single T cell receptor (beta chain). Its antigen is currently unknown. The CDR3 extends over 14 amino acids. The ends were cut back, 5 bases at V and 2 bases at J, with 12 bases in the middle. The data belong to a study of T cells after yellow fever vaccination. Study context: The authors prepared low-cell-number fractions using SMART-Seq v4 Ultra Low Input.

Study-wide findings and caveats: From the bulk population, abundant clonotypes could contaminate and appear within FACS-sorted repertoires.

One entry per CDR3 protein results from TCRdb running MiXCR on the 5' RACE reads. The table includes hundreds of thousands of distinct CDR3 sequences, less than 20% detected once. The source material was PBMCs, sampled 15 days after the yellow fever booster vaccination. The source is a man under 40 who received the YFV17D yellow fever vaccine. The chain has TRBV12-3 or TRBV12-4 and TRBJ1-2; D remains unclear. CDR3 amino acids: CASSIAGGNYGYTF. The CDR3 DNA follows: TGTGCCAGCAGTATTGCGGGAGGGAACTATGGCTACACCTTC.